Below, 15 T cell receptor beta chains from the same sample are listed, as sequenced in a study of response to subunit inactivated influenza vaccine. TCRdb reanalysed the RT-PCR reads using MiXCR and keeps one entry per CDR3 protein. Of about 540,000 distinct CDR3 sequences listed, 20% to 25% are singletons. The sample also formed part of further work on T cells expressing NK-cell markers. In that study: Production of TCR beta cDNA relied on 5'RACE template switching with UMIs.

The sequenced sample was CD4+ T cells sorted from PBMCs, obtained roughly 12 days after vaccination. The receptor source for this set is a man over 45 who received an inactivated influenza vaccine.

The genes are TRBV7-9 and TRBJ2-7; 7 nucleotides agree with TRBD1. V was pared by 2 bases and J by 4 bases, with 5 bases of the junction left unmatched. Germline-derived CDR1 and CDR2 are SEHNR and FQNEAQ (reference sequence). The length of the CDR3 is 14 residues. The DNA of the CDR3 is TGTGCCAGCAGCTTACAACAGGGGAGTTACGAGCAGTACTTC. This sequence encodes CASSLQQGSYEQYF.

This chain joins TRBV5-6 and TRBJ2-7; D might be TRBD2 (6 bases). The V end lost 0 bases, the J end lost 3 bases, and 16 bases lay between the germline ends. This CDR3 is 16 amino acids long. Germline CDR1 reads SGHDT; CDR2 reads YYEEEE. The CDR3 reads CASSLGGGRPLYEQYF. The CDR3, as DNA: TGTGCCAGCAGCTTGGGGGGAGGCAGGCCCCTCTACGAGCAGTACTTC. Drawing the rest from reference TRBV5-6 and TRBJ2-7, the complete variable domain is DAGVTQSPTHLIKTRGQQVTLRCSPKSGHDTVSWYQQALGQGPQFIFQYYEEEERQRGNFPDRFSGHQFPNYSSELNVNALLLGDSALYLCASSLGGGRPLYEQYFGPGTRLTVT.

This clonotype appeared a few times. The J gene is TRBJ2-1, the V gene TRBV4-1, with TRBD2 matching 8 bases. CDR1 and CDR2 from the germline V gene are MGHRA and YSYEKL. This CDR3 is built from 20 residues. Germline trimming cut 3 bases from V and 0 bases from J; bases unmatched to any gene: 16. In nucleotides, the CDR3 is TGCGCCAGCAGCCACAGAGCCGGGACTAGGGCAAACGGCTCCTACAATGAGCAGTTCTTC. Its protein is CASSHRAGTRANGSYNEQFF.

V gene TRBV20-1 combines with J gene TRBJ1-4; D possibly corresponds to TRBD1 (5 bases). This CDR3 has 15 residues. Germline CDR1 DFQATT, CDR2 SNEGSKA (reference sequence). Trimming stripped 0 bases from V and 4 bases from J, with 12 bases between. CDR3 amino acids: CSARDLQGINEKLFF. The CDR3 DNA reads as TGCAGTGCTAGAGATCTCCAGGGAATTAATGAAAAACTGTTTTTT.

The chain is built from TRBV7-9 and TRBJ2-1, with 7 positions matching TRBD1. Germline CDR1 is SEHNR and CDR2 is FQNEAQ (reference sequence). Trimming cost V 1 base and J 8 bases; bases outside gene matches: 5. The CDR3 is made up of 14 amino acids. CDR3 protein: CASSLGQGDDEQFF. In DNA form, the CDR3 reads TGTGCCAGCAGCTTAGGGCAGGGGGACGATGAGCAGTTCTTC.

This clonotype has only a few counts. V and J are TRBV20-1 and TRBJ2-1; D ambiguous. From germline, CDR1 is DFQATT and CDR2 SNEGSKA (reference sequence). The CDR3 has 14 amino acids. V lost 6 bases to trimming and J lost 0 bases, with 12 bases between them. CDR3 in DNA: TGCAGTGCCGCCGGCCCCAGCTCCTACAATGAGCAGTTCTTC. Its translation is CSAAGPSSYNEQFF.

This clonotype was seen a few times. The genes are TRBV4-2 and TRBJ2-2; possible D gene TRBD1, 6 bases. V was shortened by 3 bases and J by 6 bases, with 23 bases between the two germline ends. Germline loops: CDR1 LGHNA, CDR2 YNFKEQ. This CDR3 has 18 residues. The CDR3 reads CASSHSPGQGRWSGELFF. The CDR3 DNA reads as TGTGCCAGCAGCCATTCTCCTGGGCAGGGGAGATGGTCCGGGGAGCTGTTTTTT.

In its sample, this clonotype was seen a few times. V is TRBV5-1 and J is TRBJ1-6, with 8 bases aligning to TRBD1. This CDR3 has 15 amino acids. Unmatched junction bases numbered 9, after V lost 4 bases and J lost 9 bases. Germline V gene lookup returns CDR1 SGHRS and CDR2 YFSETQ. CDR3 protein: CASSAGQGYGSPLHF. CDR3 DNA: TGCGCCAGCAGCGCCGGACAGGGATATGGTTCACCCCTCCACTTT. The full variable domain, its missing parts supplied by reference TRBV5-1 and TRBJ1-6, is KAGVTQTPRYLIKTRGQQVTLSCSPISGHRSVSWYQQTPGQGLQFLFEYFSETQRNKGNFPGRFSGRQFSNSRSEMNVSTLELGDSALYLCASSAGQGYGSPLHFGNGTRLTVT.

The chain combines TRBV28 with TRBJ2-2; tentatively, D is TRBD2 (7 bases). Trimming shortened V by 10 bases and J by 1 base, and 13 bases separated the two germline ends. Germline V gene lookup returns CDR1 MDHEN and CDR2 SYDVKM. The CDR3 covers 14 residues. CDR3 bases: TGTGCCACCAAGAGGGGGGGGAACACCGGGGAGCTGTTTTTT. Translated, it gives CATKRGGNTGELFF.

Only a few counts were recorded for this clonotype. The chain is built from TRBV3-1 and TRBJ1-3; 7 bases fit TRBD1. The CDR3 is 14 amino acids. Trimming cost V 5 bases and J 7 bases; bases outside gene matches: 8. Germline assignment: CDR1 LGHDT and CDR2 YNNKEL (reference sequence). In nucleotides, the CDR3 is TGTGCCAGCAGCTTACAGGGGCCTCGGAACACCATATATTTT. Translation: CASSLQGPRNTIYF.

The chain has TRBV9 and TRBJ1-3; no reliable D call. Trimming removed 1 base at V and 7 bases at J, with 18 bases between. Germline V gene lookup returns CDR1 SGDLS and CDR2 YYNGEE. The CDR3 extends over 16 amino acids. DNA for the CDR3: TGTGCCAGCAGCGTAACTAGCGAGGGATTAACGAACACCATATATTTT. Protein sequence: CASSVTSEGLTNTIYF.

The chain combines TRBV7-8 with TRBJ2-3, with 10 bases that match TRBD2. Germline V gene sequence: CDR1 SGHVS, CDR2 FQNEAQ. With 6 bases clipped from V and 2 bases from J, the junction kept 5 bases outside the gene matches. There are 15 residues in the CDR3. The CDR3 coding sequence is TGTGCCAGCAGTCAGAGCGGGGGGGCCACAGATACGCAGTATTTT. It translates to CASSQSGGATDTQYF.

The gene calls are TRBV12-3 or TRBV12-4 and TRBJ1-5; D gene uncertain. The V end lost 5 bases, the J end lost 4 bases, and 6 bases lay between the germline ends. The CDR3 has 12 amino acids. In DNA form, the CDR3 reads TGTGCCAGCAGTCGTAAGAATCAGCCCCAGCATTTT. Translating gives CASSRKNQPQHF.

There are a few counts of this clonotype. This sequence joins TRBV11-2 and TRBJ2-7; the D gene is possibly TRBD1 (5 bases). CDR3 size: 15 residues. CDR1 SGHAT and CDR2 FQNNGV come from the germline V gene. Trimming cost V 1 base and J 4 bases, with 14 bases left between them. CDR3 bases: TGTGCCAGCAGCTTAGTTCAGGGTAAGGGGTACGAGCAGTACTTC. It translates to CASSLVQGKGYEQYF. The full variable domain, in which reference TRBV11-2 and TRBJ2-7 provide the parts outside the CDR3, is EAGVAQSPRYKIIEKRQSVAFWCNPISGHATLYWYQQILGQGPKLLIQFQNNGVVDDSQLPKDRFSAERLKGVDSTLKIQPAKLEDSAVYLCASSLVQGKGYEQYFGPGTRLTVT.

This clonotype has more than one count but fewer than ten. The V call is TRBV2, the J call TRBJ2-5, with D perhaps TRBD1 or TRBD2 (5 bases each). This CDR3 spans 14 amino acids. Looked up from germline, CDR1 is SNHLY and CDR2 is FYNNEI. Trimming shortened V by 3 bases and J by 3 bases, and 11 bases separated the two germline ends. The CDR3 sequence is CASSDWDGEETQYF. DNA for the CDR3: TGTGCCAGCAGTGATTGGGACGGAGAAGAGACCCAGTACTTC.